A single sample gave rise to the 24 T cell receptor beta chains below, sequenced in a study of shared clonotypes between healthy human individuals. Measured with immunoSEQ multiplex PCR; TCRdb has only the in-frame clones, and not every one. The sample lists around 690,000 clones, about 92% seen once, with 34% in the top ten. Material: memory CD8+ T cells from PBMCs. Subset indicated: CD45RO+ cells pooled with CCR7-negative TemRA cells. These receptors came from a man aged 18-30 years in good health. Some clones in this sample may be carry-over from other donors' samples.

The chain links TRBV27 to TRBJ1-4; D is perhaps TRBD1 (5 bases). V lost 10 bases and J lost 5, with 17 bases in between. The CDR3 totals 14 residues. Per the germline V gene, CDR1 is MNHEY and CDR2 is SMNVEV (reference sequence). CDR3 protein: CATTTLGGNEKLFF. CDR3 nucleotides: TGTGCCACTACAACCCTGGGGGGGAATGAAAAACTGTTTTTT.

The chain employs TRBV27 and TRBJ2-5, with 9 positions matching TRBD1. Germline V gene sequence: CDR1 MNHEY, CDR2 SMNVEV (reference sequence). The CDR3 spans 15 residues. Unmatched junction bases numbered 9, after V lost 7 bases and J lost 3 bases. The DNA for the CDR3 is TGTGCCAGCAATATACAGGGGGCGAGGGAAGAGACCCAGTACTTC. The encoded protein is CASNIQGAREETQYF.

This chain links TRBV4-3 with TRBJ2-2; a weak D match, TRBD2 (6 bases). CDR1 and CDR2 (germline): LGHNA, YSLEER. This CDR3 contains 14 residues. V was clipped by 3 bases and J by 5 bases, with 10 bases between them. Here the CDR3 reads CASSQAGLTGELFF. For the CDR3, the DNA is TGCGCCAGCAGCCAGGCCGGACTAACCGGGGAGCTGTTTTTT.

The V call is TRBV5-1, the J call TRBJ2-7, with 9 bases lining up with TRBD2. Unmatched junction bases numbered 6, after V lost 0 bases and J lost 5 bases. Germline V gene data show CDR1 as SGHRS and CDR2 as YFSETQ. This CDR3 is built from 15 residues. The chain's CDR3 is CASSLAGLAVHEQYF. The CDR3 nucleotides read TGCGCCAGCAGCTTGGCGGGACTAGCCGTCCACGAGCAGTACTTC.

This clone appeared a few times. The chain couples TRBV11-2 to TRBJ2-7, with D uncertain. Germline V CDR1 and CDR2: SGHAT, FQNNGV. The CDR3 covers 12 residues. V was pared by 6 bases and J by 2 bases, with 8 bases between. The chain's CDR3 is CASRTDAYEQYF. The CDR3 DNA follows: TGTGCCAGCAGAACGGACGCCTACGAGCAGTACTTC. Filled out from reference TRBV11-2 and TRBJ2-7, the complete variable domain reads EAGVAQSPRYKIIEKRQSVAFWCNPISGHATLYWYQQILGQGPKLLIQFQNNGVVDDSQLPKDRFSAERLKGVDSTLKIQPAKLEDSAVYLCASRTDAYEQYFGPGTRLTVT.

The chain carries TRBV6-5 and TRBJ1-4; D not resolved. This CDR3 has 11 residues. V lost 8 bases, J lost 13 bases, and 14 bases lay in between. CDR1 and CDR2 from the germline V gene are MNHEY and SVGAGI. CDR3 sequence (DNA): TGTGCCAGCCTTGAGGGCCCTGGACTGTTTTTT. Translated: CASLEGPGLFF.

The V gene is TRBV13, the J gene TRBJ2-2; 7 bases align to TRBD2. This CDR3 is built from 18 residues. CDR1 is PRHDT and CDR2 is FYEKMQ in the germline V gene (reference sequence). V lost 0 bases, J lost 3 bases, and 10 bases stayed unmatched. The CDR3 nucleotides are TGTGCCAGCAGCTTAGGCCCTCGCGGGAGAAGGGACACCGGGGAGCTGTTTTTT. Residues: CASSLGPRGRRDTGELFF.

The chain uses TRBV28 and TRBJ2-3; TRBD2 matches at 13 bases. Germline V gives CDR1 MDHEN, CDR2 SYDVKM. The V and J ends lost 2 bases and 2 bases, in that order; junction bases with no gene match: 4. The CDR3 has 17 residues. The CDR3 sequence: CASSLGLAGVSTDTQYF. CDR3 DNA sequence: TGTGCCAGCAGTTTAGGACTAGCGGGAGTATCCACAGATACGCAGTATTTT.

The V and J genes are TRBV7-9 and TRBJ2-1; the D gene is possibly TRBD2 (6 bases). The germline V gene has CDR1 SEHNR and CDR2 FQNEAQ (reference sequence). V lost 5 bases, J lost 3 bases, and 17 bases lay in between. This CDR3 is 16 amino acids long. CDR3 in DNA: TGTGCCAGCAGCCCTACCGGGACTGGGAGCTACAATGAGCAGTTCTTC. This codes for CASSPTGTGSYNEQFF.

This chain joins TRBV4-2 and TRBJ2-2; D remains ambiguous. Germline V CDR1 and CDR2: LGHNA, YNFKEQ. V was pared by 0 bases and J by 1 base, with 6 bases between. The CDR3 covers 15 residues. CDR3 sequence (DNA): TGTGCCAGCAGCCAAGATGACGGGAACACCGGGGAGCTGTTTTTT. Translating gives CASSQDDGNTGELFF.

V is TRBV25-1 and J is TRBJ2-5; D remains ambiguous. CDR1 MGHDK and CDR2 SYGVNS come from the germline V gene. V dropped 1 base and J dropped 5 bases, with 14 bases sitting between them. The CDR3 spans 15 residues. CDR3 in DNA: TGTGCCAGCAGTGAATTCGACCCCATCCTGGAGACCCAGTACTTC. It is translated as CASSEFDPILETQYF. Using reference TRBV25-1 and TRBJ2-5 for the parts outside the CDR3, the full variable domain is EADIYQTPRYLVIGTGKKITLECSQTMGHDKMYWYQQDPGMELHLIHYSYGVNSTEKGDLSSESTVSRIRTEHFPLTLESARPSHTSQYLCASSEFDPILETQYFGPGTRLLVL.

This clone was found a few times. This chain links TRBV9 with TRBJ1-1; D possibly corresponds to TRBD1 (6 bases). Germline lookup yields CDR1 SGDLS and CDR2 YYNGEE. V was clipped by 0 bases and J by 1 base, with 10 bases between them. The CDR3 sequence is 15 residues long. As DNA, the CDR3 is TGTGCCAGCAGCGTAGTTGGGACAACGAACACTGAAGCTTTCTTT. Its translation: CASSVVGTTNTEAFF.

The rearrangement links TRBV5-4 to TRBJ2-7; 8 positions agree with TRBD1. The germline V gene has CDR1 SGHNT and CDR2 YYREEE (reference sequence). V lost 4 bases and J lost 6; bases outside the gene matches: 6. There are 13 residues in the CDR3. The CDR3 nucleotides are TGTGCCAGCAGCATAGGGACAGGTCGCGAGCAGTACTTC. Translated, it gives CASSIGTGREQYF.

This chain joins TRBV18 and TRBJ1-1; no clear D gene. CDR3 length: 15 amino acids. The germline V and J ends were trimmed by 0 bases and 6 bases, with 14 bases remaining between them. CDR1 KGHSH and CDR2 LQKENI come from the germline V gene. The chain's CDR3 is CASSPPGPTSAEAFF. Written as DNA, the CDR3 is TGTGCCAGCTCACCACCGGGTCCCACCAGCGCTGAAGCTTTCTTT.

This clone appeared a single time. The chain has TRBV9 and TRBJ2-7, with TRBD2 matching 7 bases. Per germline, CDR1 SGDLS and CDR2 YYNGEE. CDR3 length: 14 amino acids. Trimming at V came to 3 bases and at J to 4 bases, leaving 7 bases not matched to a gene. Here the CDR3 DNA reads TGTGCCAGCAGCGCGGGGGGTAGCGGGTACGAGCAGTACTTC. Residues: CASSAGGSGYEQYF.

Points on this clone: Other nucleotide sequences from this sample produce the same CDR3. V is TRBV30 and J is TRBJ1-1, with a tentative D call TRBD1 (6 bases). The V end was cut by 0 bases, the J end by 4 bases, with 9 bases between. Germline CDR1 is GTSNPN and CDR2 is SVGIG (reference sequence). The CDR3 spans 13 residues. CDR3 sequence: CAWSVGGGTEAFF. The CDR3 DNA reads TGTGCCTGGAGTGTAGGAGGGGGCACTGAAGCTTTCTTT.

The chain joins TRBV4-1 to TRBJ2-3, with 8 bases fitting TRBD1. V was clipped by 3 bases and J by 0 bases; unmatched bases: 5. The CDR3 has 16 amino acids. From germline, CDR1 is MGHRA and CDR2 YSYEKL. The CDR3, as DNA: TGCGCCAGCAGCCACCCAGGGGGCCTTAGCACAGATACGCAGTATTTT. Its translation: CASSHPGGLSTDTQYF.

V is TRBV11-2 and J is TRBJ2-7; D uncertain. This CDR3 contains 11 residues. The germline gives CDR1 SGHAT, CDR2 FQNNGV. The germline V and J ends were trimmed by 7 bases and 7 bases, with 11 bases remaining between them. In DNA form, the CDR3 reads TGTGCCAGCACCCTTGGGTCGGAGCAGTACTTC. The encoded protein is CASTLGSEQYF.

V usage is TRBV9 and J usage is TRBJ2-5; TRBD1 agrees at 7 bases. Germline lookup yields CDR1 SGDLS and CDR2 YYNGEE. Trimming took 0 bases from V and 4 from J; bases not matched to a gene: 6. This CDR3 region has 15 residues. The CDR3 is CASSVVGGWGETQYF. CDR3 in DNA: TGTGCCAGCAGCGTAGTAGGGGGCTGGGGAGAGACCCAGTACTTC.

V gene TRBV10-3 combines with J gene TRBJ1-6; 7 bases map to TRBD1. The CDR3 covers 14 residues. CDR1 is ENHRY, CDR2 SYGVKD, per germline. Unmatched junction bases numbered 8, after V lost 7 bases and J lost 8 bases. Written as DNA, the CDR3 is TGTGCCATCACCCCCGACAGGGCTTATTCACCCCTCCACTTT. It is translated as CAITPDRAYSPLHF.

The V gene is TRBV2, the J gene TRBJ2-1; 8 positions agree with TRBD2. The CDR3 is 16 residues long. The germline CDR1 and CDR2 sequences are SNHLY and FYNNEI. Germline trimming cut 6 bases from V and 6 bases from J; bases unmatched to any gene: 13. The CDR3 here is CASSDPETSVFNEQFF. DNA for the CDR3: TGTGCCAGCAGCGACCCGGAGACTAGCGTATTCAATGAGCAGTTCTTC.

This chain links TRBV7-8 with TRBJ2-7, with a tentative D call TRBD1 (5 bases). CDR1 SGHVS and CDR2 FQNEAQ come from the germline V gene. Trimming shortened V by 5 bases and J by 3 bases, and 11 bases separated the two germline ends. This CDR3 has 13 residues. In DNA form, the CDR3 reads TGTGCCAGCAGCCCGGACAATGTCTACGAGCAGTACTTC. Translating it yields CASSPDNVYEQYF. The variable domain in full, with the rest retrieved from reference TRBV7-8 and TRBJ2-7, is GAGVSQSPRYKVAKRGQDVALRCDPISGHVSLFWYQQALGQGPEFLTYFQNEAQLDKSGLPSDRFFAERPEGSVSTLKIQRTQQEDSAVYLCASSPDNVYEQYFGPGTRLTVT.

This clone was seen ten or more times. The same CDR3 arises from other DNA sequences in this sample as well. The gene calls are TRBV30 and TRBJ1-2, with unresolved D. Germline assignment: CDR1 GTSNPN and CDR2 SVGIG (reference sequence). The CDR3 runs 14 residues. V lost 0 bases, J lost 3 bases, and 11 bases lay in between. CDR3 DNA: TGTGCCTGGAGTGTACTCGAGGGTGACTATGGCTACACCTTC. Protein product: CAWSVLEGDYGYTF.

This CDR3 is CASSYGGQDYYGYTF. The CDR3 DNA reads as TGTGCCAGCAGTTACGGGGGACAGGACTACTATGGCTACACCTTC. V usage is TRBV6-5 and J usage is TRBJ1-2; 8 bases line up with TRBD1. CDR1 is MNHEY and CDR2 is SVGAGI in the germline V gene. The CDR3 length is 15 residues. V shed 2 bases, J shed 3 bases, and the junction held 5 bases outside the gene matches.